Following are 8 T cell receptor beta chains from one sample sequenced in a study of regulatory T cells in long-lasting Graves disease. Combining iRepertoire HTBI primers with Arm-PCR of CDR3 regions, the authors built TCR beta libraries. TCRdb recomputed calls from the multiplex PCR reads with MiXCR, one row per CDR3 protein. The table includes about 470,000 distinct CDR3 sequences, around 21% detected once. Indicated time point: persistent/refractory GD, antithyroid drugs over 5 years with positive TRAb. PBMCs were the source of the RNA used for TCR sequencing. Here the sequenced sample was peripheral blood mononuclear cells (PBMCs), taken when the disease was refractory, from a patient treated with antithyroid drugs. The receptors were sampled from a female donor with Graves disease.

This clonotype was counted many times. The chain employs TRBV27 and TRBJ2-7; 9 positions match TRBD1. The CDR3 is 15 residues long. The germline V gene encodes CDR1 MNHEY and CDR2 SMNVEV (reference sequence). J lost 1 base, V lost 5 bases, and 6 bases had no gene match. CDR3 DNA: TGTGCCAGCAGTGGGTCCGGGACAGGGTCCTACGAGCAGTACTTC. Translation: CASSGSGTGSYEQYF.

The chain joins TRBV28 to TRBJ2-5, with 7 bases matching TRBD2. CDR3 length: 16 amino acids. V shed 5 bases, J shed 0 bases, and the junction held 9 bases outside the gene matches. The germline V gene encodes CDR1 MDHEN and CDR2 SYDVKM. The CDR3 spells CASSQPDGTNQETQYF. As DNA, the CDR3 is TGTGCCAGCAGTCAACCCGACGGGACTAACCAAGAGACCCAGTACTTC.

This clonotype was seen repeatedly, ten times or more. V usage is TRBV28 and J usage is TRBJ2-5, with a possible D match to TRBD1 (5 bases). V was shortened by 2 bases and J by 1 base, with 8 bases between the two germline ends. The CDR3 contains 14 residues. From germline, CDR1 is MDHEN and CDR2 SYDVKM. The CDR3: CASSLIRGQETQYF. As DNA, the CDR3 is TGTGCCAGCAGTTTAATTAGGGGCCAAGAGACCCAGTACTTC. Filled out from reference TRBV28 and TRBJ2-5, the complete variable domain reads DVKVTQSSRYLVKRTGEKVFLECVQDMDHENMFWYRQDPGLGLRLIYFSYDVKMKEKGDIPEGYSVSREKKERFSLILESASTNQTSMYLCASSLIRGQETQYFGPGTRLLVL.

V and J are TRBV20-1 and TRBJ2-5; 14 bases are a match to TRBD2. Germline V gives CDR1 DFQATT, CDR2 SNEGSKA (reference sequence). Trimming at V came to 7 bases and at J to 2 bases, leaving 9 bases not matched to a gene. The CDR3 loop spans 16 amino acids. CDR3 region: CSESTGTSGGQETQYF. CDR3 nucleotide sequence: TGCAGTGAATCGACCGGGACTAGCGGGGGACAAGAGACCCAGTACTTC.

This clonotype showed up many times. The chain carries TRBV6-2 or TRBV6-3 and TRBJ2-2, with TRBD2 matching 14 bases. This CDR3 is 17 amino acids long. Per the germline V gene, CDR1 is MNHEY and CDR2 is SVGEGT. The trim removed 0 bases at V and 7 bases at J, leaving 4 bases unmatched. The CDR3 bases are TGTGCCAGCAGTTACTCGGGACTAGCGGGAGCGGGCGGGGAGCTGTTTTTT. It encodes CASSYSGLAGAGGELFF.

For this clonotype: This may arise from a read error, as a much more abundant clone is one base away. The chain recombines TRBV20-1 with TRBJ2-5; a possible D gene is TRBD1 (7 bases). The CDR3 has 17 residues. Germline V gives CDR1 DFQATT, CDR2 SNEGSKA (reference sequence). Trimming stripped 6 bases from V and 4 bases from J, with 27 bases between. The CDR3 DNA sequence: TGCAGTGCGAGGGAGGCGGAGGGGGCGGAAGGAGGAGAGACCCAGTACTTC. It yields the protein CSAREAEGAEGGETQYF.

This clonotype was counted ten times or more. J is TRBJ2-7 and V is TRBV7-9, with 13 bases that match TRBD2. CDR1 is SEHNR and CDR2 is FQNEAQ in the germline V gene (reference sequence). This CDR3 is 15 amino acids long. V was pared by 4 bases and J by 4 bases, with 4 bases of the junction left unmatched. The CDR3 sequence: CASSSTSGRGYEQYF. DNA for the CDR3: TGTGCCAGCAGCTCAACTAGCGGGAGGGGGTACGAGCAGTACTTC. The whole variable domain, remainder taken from reference TRBV7-9 and TRBJ2-7, is DTGVSQNPRHKITKRGQNVTFRCDPISEHNRLYWYRQTLGQGPEFLTYFQNEAQLEKSRLLSDRFSAERPKGSFSTLEIQRTEQGDSAMYLCASSSTSGRGYEQYFGPGTRLTVT.

The genes are TRBV4-1 and TRBJ1-1; D remains ambiguous. Germline loops: CDR1 MGHRA, CDR2 YSYEKL. V was clipped by 0 bases and J by 4 bases, with 18 bases between them. The CDR3 consists of 17 residues. The CDR3 nucleotides are TGCGCCAGCAGCCAAGATTGGACGGAATGGGGTGTCACTGAAGCTTTCTTT. The encoded protein is CASSQDWTEWGVTEAFF.